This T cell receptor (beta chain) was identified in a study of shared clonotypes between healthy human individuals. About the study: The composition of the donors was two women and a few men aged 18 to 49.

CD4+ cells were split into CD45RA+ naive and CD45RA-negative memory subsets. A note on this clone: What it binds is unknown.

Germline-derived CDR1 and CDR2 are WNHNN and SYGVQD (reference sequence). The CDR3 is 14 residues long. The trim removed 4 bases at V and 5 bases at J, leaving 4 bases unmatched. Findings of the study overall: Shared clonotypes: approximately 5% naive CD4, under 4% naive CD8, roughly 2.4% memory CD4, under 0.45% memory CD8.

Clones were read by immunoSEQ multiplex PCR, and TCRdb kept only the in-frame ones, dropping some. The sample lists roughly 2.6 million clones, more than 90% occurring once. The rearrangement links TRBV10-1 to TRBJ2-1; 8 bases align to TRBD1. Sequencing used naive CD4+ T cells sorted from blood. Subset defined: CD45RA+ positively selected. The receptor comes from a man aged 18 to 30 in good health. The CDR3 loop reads CASSVGTGHNEQFF. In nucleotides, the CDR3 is TGCGCCAGCAGTGTCGGGACAGGCCACAATGAGCAGTTCTTC.